This T cell receptor (beta chain) was observed in a study of T cells in Graves' hyperthyroidism and ophthalmopathy. J gave up 7 bases and V 5 bases, and 6 bases lay outside the gene matches. The CDR3 runs to 13 residues. The germline V gene encodes CDR1 MRHNA and CDR2 SNTAGT. A word on this clonotype: Its antigen is as yet unknown.

Study results and caveats: Model-based prediction identified ophthalmopathy a median around seven months prior to its onset.

Clinical symptoms, serum thyroxine, TRAb, thyroid ultrasound and orbital computed tomography established diagnosis. The TCR beta CDR3 regions underwent amplification using RNA transcripts as the source. Using the HTBI primer set, a first-round RT-PCR was run on the TCR CDR3. TCRdb itself ran the multiplex PCR reads through MiXCR, one entry per CDR3 protein. The sample contains 530,000 or so distinct CDR3 sequences, approximately 25% of which appear only once. The genes are TRBV6-4 and TRBJ1-2, with 8 positions matching TRBD1. This clonotype was obtained from a woman aged 25 to 45 with Graves' ophthalmopathy. Specimen: blood. The CDR3 region is CASSPTGVGGYTF. Here the CDR3 DNA reads TGTGCCAGCAGTCCGACAGGGGTTGGTGGCTACACCTTC.